Each of the 10 T cell receptor beta chains below was sequenced from the same sample in a study of molecular identifiers for immune sequencing clone quantification (dated by TCRdb to 2017 to 2018). The library was obtained by PCR. Sequencing used an Illumina HiSeq 4000. The public sequencing data were trimmed at Q25 with fastp and processed into clonotypes with MiXCR by TCRdb, which kept only in-frame beta chains. Duplicate CDR3 protein sequences are folded into a single record with the most common DNA and genes. The sample data list some 320,000 distinct CDR3 sequences, and 20% to 25% of these were observed just once. Approximately 0.8% of the sample belongs to the ten largest clones. Sequenced material: naive CD8+ T cells from blood, with Jurkat cell RNA spiked in. The sample's cell subset or site label is to be understood as: FACS-sorted CD8+CD4-CCR7+CD45RA+ naive T cells. The receptors come from a human donor in good health. Some libraries in this study had Jurkat cell RNA spiked in.

This clonotype was detected many times. The rearrangement joins TRBV9 to TRBJ2-3; 9 bases map to TRBD2. The germline gives CDR1 SGDLS, CDR2 YYNGEE. J gave up 4 bases and V 3 bases, and 12 bases lay outside the gene matches. CDR3 size: 17 residues. The CDR3: CASSGGHLAGAADTQYF. Written as DNA, the CDR3 is TGTGCCAGCAGCGGGGGACATTTAGCGGGGGCGGCAGATACGCAGTATTTT.

This clonotype was counted at least ten times. This chain connects TRBV5-1 to TRBJ2-3; possible D gene TRBD2, 5 bases. CDR1 and CDR2 (germline): SGHRS, YFSETQ. This CDR3 region has 13 residues. Trimming took off 7 bases at V and 1 base at J, with 10 bases between the two ends. The CDR3 DNA is TGCGCCAGCCTAGCAATCGGCACAGATACGCAGTATTTT. Its translation is CASLAIGTDTQYF.

This clonotype was seen ten or more times. This chain connects TRBV29-1 to TRBJ2-7; TRBD1 is a possible D gene (5 bases). Germline values: CDR1 SQVTM, CDR2 ANQGSEA. V lost 4 bases to trimming and J lost 5 bases, with 12 bases between them. The CDR3 runs 12 residues. The CDR3 region is CSVAGRADEQYF. The CDR3, as DNA: TGCAGCGTTGCGGGCAGGGCCGACGAGCAGTACTTC.

Remarks on this clonotype: A read error is likely, as this CDR3 ends without the conserved phenylalanine or tryptophan. This chain links TRBV20-1 with TRBJ2-5; TRBD2 matches at 14 bases. Germline V CDR1 and CDR2: DFQATT, SNEGSKA (reference sequence). The CDR3 is 18 residues long. With V trimmed by 1 base and J by 0 bases, 7 bases remained unmatched. The CDR3 bases are TGCAGTGCTAGAGGGGGACTAGCGGGGGCCCGGTACCAAGAGACCCAGTACCTC. It codes for CSARGGLAGARYQETQYL.

At least ten counts were recorded for this clonotype. The J gene is TRBJ1-2, the V gene TRBV7-8; 7 positions match TRBD1. V trimming: 5 bases; J trimming: 0 bases; junction bases outside the gene matches: 12. The germline CDR1 and CDR2 sequences are SGHVS and FQNEAQ. The CDR3 is 17 amino acids. CDR3 residues: CASSQGVLVAANYGYTF. The DNA for the CDR3 is TGTGCCAGCAGCCAGGGGGTACTGGTGGCAGCTAACTATGGCTACACCTTC.

The sample holds a few counts of this clonotype. The chain joins TRBV6-2 or TRBV6-3 to TRBJ2-3, with 8 bases identical to TRBD1. This CDR3 has 15 amino acids. V lost 2 bases to trimming and J lost 4 bases; unmatched junction nucleotides: 5. Germline CDR1 MNHEY, CDR2 SVGEGT. This chain's CDR3 is CASSYLAGGADTQYF. The CDR3, as DNA: TGTGCCAGCAGTTACCTGGCAGGGGGCGCAGATACGCAGTATTTT.

A word on this clonotype: It is likely a read error, because the conserved phenylalanine at the end of the CDR3 is missing. The chain is built from TRBV29-1 and TRBJ2-5; D not resolved. The ends were cut back, 0 bases at V and 5 bases at J, with 22 bases in the middle. The CDR3 is made up of 17 amino acids. Germline loops: CDR1 SQVTM, CDR2 ANQGSEA. In DNA, the CDR3 is TGCAGCGTTGAAGATCTTGATGGTCCTGGTCTTTCGGAGACCCAGTACTCC. Translated, it gives CSVEDLDGPGLSETQYS.

This clonotype showed up many times. The chain combines TRBV5-6 with TRBJ2-3; 12 nucleotides match TRBD2. Trimming at V came to 4 bases and at J to 6 bases, leaving 12 bases not matched to a gene. The germline V gene encodes CDR1 SGHDT and CDR2 YYEEEE. This CDR3 is built from 17 residues. The CDR3 nucleotides are TGTGCCAGCAGCCCGGGGCTAGCGGGAGGGACTACGGATACGCAGTATTTT. Amino acid sequence: CASSPGLAGGTTDTQYF.

This clonotype was found many times. The chain joins TRBV9 to TRBJ2-2, with D possibly matching TRBD1 (6 bases). The germline V gene has CDR1 SGDLS and CDR2 YYNGEE. The CDR3 totals 16 residues. Trimming removed 3 bases from V and 0 bases from J, with 12 bases in between. This CDR3 reads CASSEQGYSNTGELFF. The CDR3 nucleotides read TGTGCCAGCAGCGAACAGGGATACTCGAACACCGGGGAGCTGTTTTTT.

For this clonotype: A much larger clone sits a single nucleotide away, making a read error possible. The chain has TRBV7-9 and TRBJ1-6, with D possibly being TRBD1 (5 bases). The germline CDR1 and CDR2 sequences are SEHNR and FQNEAQ (reference sequence). This CDR3 is built from 14 residues. This CDR3 reads CASILGQGRSPLHF. The CDR3 DNA follows: TGTGCCAGCATCTTAGGGCAGGGCCGCTCACCCCTCCACTTT.